One sample yielded the 30 T cell receptor beta chains listed below, sequenced in a study of blood T cell repertoires in COVID-19. Profiled with immunoSEQ multiplex PCR; TCRdb holds only in-frame clones, not every one. The sample contains hundreds of thousands of clones, around nine tenths of which appear only once. The sample comprised peripheral blood. Source of these receptors: a human donor in a cohort sampled during active COVID-19.

The chain uses TRBV6-6 and TRBJ1-6; D unresolved. CDR3 length: 14 residues. CDR1 is MNHNY and CDR2 is SVGAGI in the germline V gene (reference sequence). V shed 7 bases and J shed 9 bases, with 16 bases lying between them. The CDR3 here is CASMIRERSSPLHF. The DNA for the CDR3 is TGTGCCAGCATGATAAGGGAGCGGAGTTCACCCCTCCACTTT.

The genes are TRBV7-2 and TRBJ2-1, with 8 positions matching TRBD2. CDR1 and CDR2 from the germline V gene are SGHTA and FQGNSA. This CDR3 comprises 15 residues. With V trimmed by 5 bases and J by 1 base, 4 bases remained unmatched. CDR3 loop: CASSPAGASYNEQFF. The CDR3 bases are TGTGCCAGCAGCCCAGCGGGGGCGTCCTACAATGAGCAGTTCTTC.

This chain links TRBV29-1 with TRBJ1-4; D ambiguous. Looked up from germline, CDR1 is SQVTM and CDR2 is ANQGSEA. CDR3 length: 15 residues. V was trimmed by 4 bases and J by 0 bases, leaving 12 bases between them. CDR3: CSVGAGSSTNEKLFF. In nucleotides, the CDR3 is TGCAGCGTTGGGGCCGGCAGTTCAACTAATGAAAAACTGTTTTTT.

This clone was counted only a few times. V usage is TRBV6-1 and J usage is TRBJ1-2; 7 positions agree with TRBD1. The CDR3 sequence is 15 residues long. CDR1 MNHNS and CDR2 SASEGT come from the germline V gene. Trimming removed 3 bases from V and 4 bases from J; junction bases left unmatched: 8. CDR3 coding DNA: TGTGCCAGCAGTGATAGTTGGACAGGAGGCTATGGCTACACCTTC. This gives the protein CASSDSWTGGYGYTF.

V and J are TRBV6-2 or TRBV6-3 and TRBJ2-5, with D possibly being TRBD1 (6 bases). Between the trimmed V and J ends, which lost 4 bases and 6 bases, there was a span of 18 bases. The germline gives CDR1 MNHEY, CDR2 SVGEGT. The CDR3 has 15 amino acids. The CDR3 loop is CASSSTGIVLKTQYF. The CDR3 region has the DNA TGTGCCAGCAGTTCCACAGGGATTGTCTTGAAGACCCAGTACTTC.

This chain uses TRBV6-6 with TRBJ1-2, with D possibly matching TRBD1 (5 bases). The CDR3 is made up of 15 amino acids. V lost 6 bases, J lost 2 bases, and 16 bases lay in between. Germline-derived CDR1 and CDR2 are MNHNY and SVGAGI (reference sequence). CDR3 residues: CASRKGAVGNYGYTF. The DNA for the CDR3 is TGTGCCAGCAGGAAAGGGGCGGTAGGAAACTATGGCTACACCTTC.

The rearrangement joins TRBV6-6 to TRBJ2-1; TRBD2 agrees at 13 bases. The CDR3 covers 16 residues. Germline values: CDR1 MNHNY, CDR2 SVGAGI (reference sequence). With 4 bases clipped from V and 6 bases from J, the junction kept 6 bases outside the gene matches. CDR3 nucleotide sequence: TGTGCCAGCAGTTCGGGACTAGCGGGGCCTCGCAATGAGCAGTTCTTC. Its translation: CASSSGLAGPRNEQFF.

The chain employs TRBV30 and TRBJ1-3, with unresolved D. CDR1 is GTSNPN and CDR2 is SVGIG in the germline V gene (reference sequence). This CDR3 comprises 13 residues. Trimming pared 2 bases from V and 2 bases from J, leaving 7 bases between. CDR3 DNA: TGTGCCTGGAGTAGAGGAACTGGAAACACCATATATTTT. This codes for CAWSRGTGNTIYF.

The V call is TRBV27, the J call TRBJ2-2; 9 bases match TRBD1. Germline lookup yields CDR1 MNHEY and CDR2 SMNVEV (reference sequence). The V segment lost 3 bases and the J segment 5 bases; nucleotides outside the gene matches: 4. The CDR3 has 15 amino acids. CDR3 protein: CASSFGDRGTGELFF. CDR3 DNA sequence: TGTGCCAGCAGTTTTGGAGACAGGGGGACCGGGGAGCTGTTTTTT.

This clone was seen once. The V gene is TRBV7-8, the J gene TRBJ2-5; possible D gene TRBD1, 6 bases. The germline V gene encodes CDR1 SGHVS and CDR2 FQNEAQ. Trimming left V 1 base short and J 0 bases short, with 15 bases between. CDR3 length: 17 residues. CDR3 bases: TGTGCCAGCAGCTTAGTGTGGGACACCCTGTACCAAGAGACCCAGTACTTC. It yields the protein CASSLVWDTLYQETQYF. The complete variable domain, with remaining parts taken from reference TRBV7-8 and TRBJ2-5, reads GAGVSQSPRYKVAKRGQDVALRCDPISGHVSLFWYQQALGQGPEFLTYFQNEAQLDKSGLPSDRFFAERPEGSVSTLKIQRTQQEDSAVYLCASSLVWDTLYQETQYFGPGTRLLVL.

CDR3 protein: CASSYGTGGRDTQYF. The CDR3, as DNA: TGTGCCAGCAGTTATGGGACAGGGGGCCGGGATACGCAGTATTTT. The genes are TRBV28 and TRBJ2-3; TRBD1 matches 12 bases. CDR3 length: 15 residues. V shed 4 bases and J 6 bases; nucleotides not matched to a gene: 5. Germline CDR1 is MDHEN and CDR2 is SYDVKM. The complete variable domain, with remaining parts taken from reference TRBV28 and TRBJ2-3, reads DVKVTQSSRYLVKRTGEKVFLECVQDMDHENMFWYRQDPGLGLRLIYFSYDVKMKEKGDIPEGYSVSREKKERFSLILESASTNQTSMYLCASSYGTGGRDTQYFGPGTRLTVL.

The chain has TRBV29-1 and TRBJ1-2, with D possibly being TRBD1 (5 bases). Trimming pared 5 bases from V and 7 bases from J, leaving 8 bases between. The CDR3 spans 10 residues. CDR1 is SQVTM and CDR2 is ANQGSEA in the germline V gene. The CDR3 DNA sequence: TGCAGCGTTTACGGGGGTGGCTACACCTTC. This translates into CSVYGGGYTF.

The chain uses TRBV7-8 and TRBJ1-3; the match to TRBD1 covers 8 bases. The CDR3 has 19 amino acids. The germline V gene encodes CDR1 SGHVS and CDR2 FQNEAQ. V lost 5 bases to trimming and J lost 0 bases; unmatched junction nucleotides: 15. In nucleotides, the CDR3 is TGTGCCAGCAGCGCCAACCCGGGACAGGAGACCGGCTCTGGAAACACCATATATTTT. Amino acid sequence: CASSANPGQETGSGNTIYF.

The chain is built from TRBV4-1 and TRBJ2-2, with TRBD2 matching 10 bases. The CDR3 loop spans 15 amino acids. J was trimmed by 5 bases and V by 1 base; bases with no gene match: 1. CDR1 is MGHRA and CDR2 is YSYEKL in the germline V gene. CDR3 bases: TGCGCCAGCAGCCAAGTAGCGGGGGGTACCGGGGAGCTGTTTTTT. Translation: CASSQVAGGTGELFF.

The chain joins TRBV5-4 to TRBJ1-1, with D possibly being TRBD1 (5 bases). CDR3 length: 13 amino acids. Germline CDR1 SGHNT, CDR2 YYREEE (reference sequence). Trimming took 4 bases from V and 6 from J, leaving 13 bases between them. CDR3 amino acids: CASSIDSAAEAFF. As DNA, the CDR3 is TGTGCCAGCAGCATCGACAGCGCTGCTGAAGCTTTCTTT.

This CDR3 reads CASSDRGSIEQYF. The CDR3 DNA sequence: TGTGCCAGCAGTGACAGGGGATCCATCGAGCAGTACTTC. The V gene is TRBV2, the J gene TRBJ2-7, with D possibly TRBD1 on 6 matching bases. The CDR3 extends over 13 amino acids. The V end was cut by 3 bases, the J end by 6 bases, with 12 bases between. Per the germline V gene, CDR1 is SNHLY and CDR2 is FYNNEI. Drawing the rest from reference TRBV2 and TRBJ2-7, the complete variable domain is EPEVTQTPSHQVTQMGQEVILRCVPISNHLYFYWYRQILGQKVEFLVSFYNNEISEKSEIFDDQFSVERPDGSNFTLKIRSTKLEDSAMYFCASSDRGSIEQYFGPGTRLTVT.

The V gene is TRBV5-1, the J gene TRBJ2-3; D ambiguous. V was pared by 4 bases and J by 0 bases, with 15 bases between. Germline V gene data show CDR1 as SGHRS and CDR2 as YFSETQ. This CDR3 spans 16 amino acids. CDR3 in amino acids: CASSPPLAASTDTQYF. The CDR3 DNA follows: TGCGCCAGCAGCCCTCCCTTGGCTGCTAGCACAGATACGCAGTATTTT.

The chain combines TRBV5-4 with TRBJ1-1; TRBD1 matches 7 bases. This CDR3 contains 15 residues. The V and J ends lost 1 base and 2 bases, in that order; junction bases with no gene match: 5. The germline V gene encodes CDR1 SGHNT and CDR2 YYREEE (reference sequence). CDR3 DNA: TGTGCCAGCAGCTTGCCCAACAGGGGTAACACTGAAGCTTTCTTT. It specifies CASSLPNRGNTEAFF.

This chain links TRBV9 with TRBJ2-2; 7 bases fit TRBD2. Germline V CDR1 and CDR2: SGDLS, YYNGEE. The J segment lost 5 bases and the V segment lost 3 bases, leaving 10 bases of the junction unmatched. The CDR3 is 16 residues long. The CDR3 sequence is CASSALGGRKTGELFF. CDR3 nucleotide sequence: TGTGCCAGCAGCGCCCTCGGGGGGAGAAAAACCGGGGAGCTGTTTTTT.

V gene TRBV29-1 combines with J gene TRBJ1-1; perhaps TRBD1 as D (5 bases). This CDR3 spans 12 amino acids. Trimming stripped 4 bases from V and 3 bases from J, with 9 bases between. Germline V gene lookup returns CDR1 SQVTM and CDR2 ANQGSEA. The CDR3 region is CSVGQTYTEAFF. Written as DNA, the CDR3 is TGCAGCGTTGGACAGACTTACACTGAAGCTTTCTTT.

The chain is built from TRBV6-5 and TRBJ2-5; TRBD2 is a possible D gene (6 bases). CDR1 is MNHEY, CDR2 SVGAGI, per germline. Trimming cost V 6 bases and J 5 bases, with 16 bases left between them. The CDR3 runs 14 residues. CDR3 coding DNA: TGTGCCAGCAGCACTGCACCGGGGAGGGAGACCCAGTACTTC. This translates into CASSTAPGRETQYF.

The gene calls are TRBV15 and TRBJ2-4; TRBD1 matches 7 bases. The CDR3 has 17 residues. Germline trimming cut 0 bases from V and 2 bases from J; bases unmatched to any gene: 7. The germline V gene encodes CDR1 LNHNV and CDR2 YYDKDF (reference sequence). CDR3 in DNA: TGTGCCACCAGCAGAGATACCGGCAGGGGGTCCAAAAACATTCAGTACTTC. Protein product: CATSRDTGRGSKNIQYF.

This clone appeared a few times. The genes are TRBV2 and TRBJ2-2; no clear D gene. The CDR3 runs 13 residues. The germline gives CDR1 SNHLY, CDR2 FYNNEI. V was clipped by 4 bases and J by 4 bases, with 7 bases between them. CDR3 in amino acids: CASSGSFTGELFF. In DNA, the CDR3 is TGTGCCAGCAGTGGGAGTTTCACCGGGGAGCTGTTTTTT. Full variable domain (rest looked up from reference TRBV2 and TRBJ2-2): EPEVTQTPSHQVTQMGQEVILRCVPISNHLYFYWYRQILGQKVEFLVSFYNNEISEKSEIFDDQFSVERPDGSNFTLKIRSTKLEDSAMYFCASSGSFTGELFFGEGSRLTVL.

The CDR3, as DNA: TGCGCCAGCAGCCTTGACAACCAAGGCTACAATGAGCAGTTCTTC. This encodes CASSLDNQGYNEQFF. V usage is TRBV5-1 and J usage is TRBJ2-1, with D hard to call. This CDR3 region has 15 residues. V gave up 4 bases and J gave up 3 bases, with 14 bases separating them. Germline V gives CDR1 SGHRS, CDR2 YFSETQ. Full variable domain (rest looked up from reference TRBV5-1 and TRBJ2-1): KAGVTQTPRYLIKTRGQQVTLSCSPISGHRSVSWYQQTPGQGLQFLFEYFSETQRNKGNFPGRFSGRQFSNSRSEMNVSTLELGDSALYLCASSLDNQGYNEQFFGPGTRLTVL.

V gene TRBV20-1 combines with J gene TRBJ2-2; 8 positions match TRBD1. The V gene end was trimmed by 5 bases and the J gene end by 2 bases; junction bases not matched to a gene: 4. The CDR3 runs 14 residues. From germline, CDR1 is DFQATT and CDR2 SNEGSKA (reference sequence). CDR3: CSAGDRGNTGELFF. The CDR3 bases are TGCAGTGCTGGTGACAGGGGAAACACCGGGGAGCTGTTTTTT.

The chain couples TRBV29-1 to TRBJ2-1; TRBD1 might be the D (5 bases). Trimming cost V 7 bases and J 12 bases, with 16 bases left between them. The germline V gene has CDR1 SQVTM and CDR2 ANQGSEA. The CDR3 loop spans 11 amino acids. The CDR3 spells CSGNSGIRQFF. The CDR3 DNA follows: TGCAGCGGCAATTCAGGGATTCGGCAGTTCTTC.

The V gene is TRBV3-1 (or the pseudogene TRBV3-2), the J gene TRBJ2-1; TRBD1 matches at 7 bases. With 5 bases clipped from V and 7 bases from J, the junction kept 8 bases outside the gene matches. The CDR3 extends over 14 amino acids. The germline V gene has CDR1 LGHDT and CDR2 YNNKEL (reference sequence). The CDR3 is CASSNRGSRNEQFF. Written as DNA, the CDR3 is TGTGCCAGCAGCAACAGGGGTTCGCGGAATGAGCAGTTCTTC.

The genes are TRBV30 and TRBJ1-1, with 8 positions matching TRBD1. CDR1 is GTSNPN and CDR2 is SVGIG in the germline V gene (reference sequence). CDR3 length: 14 residues. The J segment lost 0 bases and the V segment lost 3 bases, leaving 3 bases of the junction unmatched. The CDR3 nucleotides are TGTGCCTGGAGCAGGGGGCTCCTGAACACTGAAGCTTTCTTT. Residues: CAWSRGLLNTEAFF. Full variable domain (remainder filled in from reference TRBV30 and TRBJ1-1): SQTIHQWPATLVQPVGSPLSLECTVEGTSNPNLYWYRQAAGRGLQLLFYSVGIGQISSEVPQNLSASRPQDRQFILSSKKLLLSDSGFYLCAWSRGLLNTEAFFGQGTRLTVV.

Worth noting for this clone: Other DNA sequences in this sample translate to the same CDR3. The gene calls are TRBV19 and TRBJ1-2; D may be TRBD1 (6 bases). With 3 bases removed from V and 2 bases from J, the gap between germline ends came to 7 bases. CDR3 length equals 13 residues. Germline CDR1 and CDR2: LNHDA and SQIVND (reference sequence). The CDR3 nucleotides are TGTGCCAGTAGTATCAGGGGCAACTATGGCTACACCTTC. This gives the protein CASSIRGNYGYTF.

The chain links TRBV7-8 to TRBJ1-2, with TRBD1 as a possible D gene (5 bases). This CDR3 contains 17 residues. Germline V lookup: CDR1 SGHVS, CDR2 FQNEAQ. V lost 4 bases and J lost 2, with 20 bases in between. CDR3 residues: CASSSFGRGQDNYGYTF. The CDR3 DNA reads as TGTGCCAGCAGCTCCTTCGGAAGAGGACAAGACAACTATGGCTACACCTTC. The full variable domain, with the rest looked up from reference TRBV7-8 and TRBJ1-2, is GAGVSQSPRYKVAKRGQDVALRCDPISGHVSLFWYQQALGQGPEFLTYFQNEAQLDKSGLPSDRFFAERPEGSVSTLKIQRTQQEDSAVYLCASSSFGRGQDNYGYTFGSGTRLTVV.